A single sample is the source of the 5 T cell receptor beta chains below, sequenced in a study of cytomegalovirus exposure and HLA in healthy donors (dated by TCRdb to the late 2010s). The receptor library was made with the immunoSEQ multiplex PCR assay. Entries here come from immuneACCESS through TCRdb and include only in-frame sequences with V and J called. Some clones fail to appear in such tables; in the studies checked, an unresolved V gene covers under half of the shortfall, and the cause of the remainder is unknown. Across this sample there are a few hundred thousand clones, with 88% seen only once. The top ten constitute about 2.7% of the sample. Sequenced: PBMCs. Receptors originate from a woman younger than 35 in good health and CMV-seronegative.

The J gene is TRBJ2-3, the V gene TRBV4-1; possible D gene TRBD2, 6 bases. Germline V gene data show CDR1 as MGHRA and CDR2 as YSYEKL. V was clipped by 4 bases and J by 6 bases, with 23 bases between them. The CDR3 length is 17 residues. This chain's CDR3 is CASSPWGVWLDRDTQYF. The CDR3 nucleotides read TGCGCCAGCAGCCCGTGGGGGGTCTGGCTGGATCGGGATACGCAGTATTTT.

This clone has a single count. The chain has TRBV27 and TRBJ1-2, with D possibly TRBD1 on 6 matching bases. The CDR3 extends over 14 amino acids. Germline assignment: CDR1 MNHEY and CDR2 SMNVEV (reference sequence). The ends were cut back, 6 bases at V and 8 bases at J, with 19 bases in the middle. CDR3 sequence (DNA): TGTGCCAGCAGCCTGCTTCCAAGGGGGTACGGCTACACCTTC. Residues: CASSLLPRGYGYTF.

J is TRBJ2-5 and V is TRBV15; unclear D gene. The V and J ends lost 2 bases and 2 bases respectively, with 9 bases between them. Germline CDR1 and CDR2: LNHNV and YYDKDF (reference sequence). This CDR3 is 14 amino acids long. This chain's CDR3 is CATSRSDTQETQYF. The CDR3 region has the DNA TGTGCCACCAGCAGATCCGACACGCAAGAGACCCAGTACTTC.

This chain links TRBV11-2 with TRBJ2-3; maybe TRBD1 (5 bases). V was cut by 0 bases and J by 6 bases, with 10 bases left in between. This CDR3 region has 14 residues. In germline, CDR1 is SGHAT, CDR2 FQNNGV. CDR3 residues: CASSLDPTVDTQYF. DNA of the CDR3: TGTGCCAGCAGCTTAGACCCGACAGTTGATACGCAGTATTTT.

V gene TRBV30 combines with J gene TRBJ1-1; perhaps TRBD1 as D (5 bases). Germline V gene lookup returns CDR1 GTSNPN and CDR2 SVGIG (reference sequence). CDR3 length equals 8 residues. The CDR3 nucleotides read TGTGGCCGGGACTCTGGTTTCTTT. This translates into CGRDSGFF. The full variable domain, with the rest looked up from reference TRBV30 and TRBJ1-1, is SQTIHQWPATLVQPVGSPLSLECTVEGTSNPNLYWYRQAAGRGLQLLFYSVGIGQISSEVPQNLSASRPQDRQFILSSKKLLLSDSGFYLCGRDSGFFGQGTRLTVV.